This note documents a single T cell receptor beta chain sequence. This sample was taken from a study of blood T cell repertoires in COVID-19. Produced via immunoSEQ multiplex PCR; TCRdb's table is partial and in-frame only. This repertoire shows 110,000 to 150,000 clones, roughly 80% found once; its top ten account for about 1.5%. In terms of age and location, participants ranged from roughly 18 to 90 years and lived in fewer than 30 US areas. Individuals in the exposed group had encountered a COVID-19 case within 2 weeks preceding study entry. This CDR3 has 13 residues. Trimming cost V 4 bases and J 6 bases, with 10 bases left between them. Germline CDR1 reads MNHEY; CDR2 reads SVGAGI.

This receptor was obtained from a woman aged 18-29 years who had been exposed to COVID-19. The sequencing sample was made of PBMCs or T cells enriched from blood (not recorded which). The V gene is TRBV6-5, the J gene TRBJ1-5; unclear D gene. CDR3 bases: TGTGCCAGCAGTTCTGATGGGAGTCAGCCCCAGCATTTT. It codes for CASSSDGSQPQHF.